This T cell receptor (beta chain) was sequenced in a study of technical replicates of blood from a few donors. The V gene lost 7 bases and the J gene lost 2 bases, with 15 bases spanning the gap. Germline-derived CDR1 and CDR2 are MNHNS and SASEGT. This CDR3 is built from 14 residues. Method: immunoSEQ multiplex PCR; TCRdb's copy keeps in-frame clones and lacks some. The sample lists approximately 76,000 clones; approximately 83% were seen once. This sequence joins TRBV6-1 and TRBJ2-7; no clear D. The sequenced sample was PBMCs. The sequence was collected from a human donor in good health. Some clones in this sample may be carry-over from other donors' samples. CDR3 DNA sequence: TGTGCCAGCATATTATCCCTCACAGCCTACGAGCAGTACTTC. Protein product: CASILSLTAYEQYF.